These T cell receptor beta chains were read from a single sample in a study of CD8+ T cells in alopecia areata. TCRdb's table, derived via immunoSEQ multiplex PCR, lists solely in-frame clones and lacks some. This table has about 150,000 clones, 45% to 55% appearing once. The sequenced sample was CD8+ T cells sorted from blood, obtained at week 0. Receptor source: a human donor with alopecia areata. Each CDR3 is given with its conserved first and last residue. A D gene is named only where the DNA matches it firmly. Only some rows state a clone size, as once, few, many or a class for expanded clones.

TGTGCCAGCGACAATATTGGGACACTCAACACTGAAGCTTTCTTT CASDNIGTLNTEAFF - TRBJ1-1 TRBV7-9 -
TGTGCCAGCAGTCGGCCTTACAATGAGCAGTTCTTC CASSRPYNEQFF - TRBJ2-1 TRBV6-5 few
TGTGCCAGCAGTCCTTGGACTAGCGGGTACAATGAGCAGTTCTTC CASSPWTSGYNEQFF TRBD2 TRBJ2-1 TRBV2 -
TGTGCCTGGAGTGAAATCGACAGGGAAGCTAACTATGGCTACACCTTC CAWSEIDREANYGYTF TRBD1 TRBJ1-2 TRBV30 once
TGTGCCTGGAGTTCTCCGTGGAGCACTGAAGCTTTCTTT CAWSSPWSTEAFF - TRBJ1-1 TRBV30 -
TGTGCCAGCAGGCACACAGTGAACACTGAAGCTTTCTTT CASRHTVNTEAFF - TRBJ1-1 TRBV28 -
TGTGCCTGGAGTGTAATGTCGGCGGATACGCAGTATTTT CAWSVMSADTQYF - TRBJ2-3 TRBV30 few
TGTGCCAGCACCCCTGGACAGGGAGGTTGGGGCTACACCTTC CASTPGQGGWGYTF TRBD1 TRBJ1-2 TRBV6-1 -
TGTGCTAGTGGTTCGGACAGGGTCCACGAGCAGTACTTC CASGSDRVHEQYF TRBD1 TRBJ2-7 TRBV12-5 -
TGCAGCGTTGAAGGGGGACAGGAGAGCTCCTACAATGAGCAGTTCTTC CSVEGGQESSYNEQFF TRBD1 TRBJ2-1 TRBV29-1 -
TGTGCCAGCAGCGTAATTAGCGGGCCTTACAATGAGCAGTTCTTC CASSVISGPYNEQFF TRBD2 TRBJ2-1 TRBV7-9 few
TGTGCCAGCAGCGTGATGGACGGTAACACTGAAGCTTTCTTT CASSVMDGNTEAFF - TRBJ1-1 TRBV9 -
TGTGCCAGCAGCTCAGGAGGTAGCAATCAGCCCCAGCATTTT CASSSGGSNQPQHF - TRBJ1-5 TRBV7-9 -
TGTGCCAGCAGGCCGAAAGCCAAAAACATTCAGTACTTC CASRPKAKNIQYF - TRBJ2-4 TRBV27 few
TGCAGCGTCGTGGGGGGGAACGCTGAAGCTTTCTTT CSVVGGNAEAFF - TRBJ1-1 TRBV29-1 -
TGTGCCAGCAGCTTGCAAACAGGTGGAAATTCACCCCTCCACTTT CASSLQTGGNSPLHF - TRBJ1-6 TRBV13 few
TGTGCCAGCAGCCCCTATCTCCAGGACAATCAGCCCCAGCATTTT CASSPYLQDNQPQHF - TRBJ1-5 TRBV2 -
TGTGCCAGCAGCTTGACAGGCGCCGCCTACGAGCAGTACTTC CASSLTGAAYEQYF - TRBJ2-7 TRBV5-4 few
TGTGCCAGCAGCTTGGTCCACGACAATGAGCAGTTCTTC CASSLVHDNEQFF - TRBJ2-1 TRBV5-6 -
TGCAGCGTTGAGCGGGGGGACGGGGAGCTGTTTTTT CSVERGDGELFF TRBD2 TRBJ2-2 TRBV29-1 -
TGTGCCAGCAGCTTTCGCAGGGGACATGAGCAGTTCTTC CASSFRRGHEQFF - TRBJ2-1 TRBV7-3 -